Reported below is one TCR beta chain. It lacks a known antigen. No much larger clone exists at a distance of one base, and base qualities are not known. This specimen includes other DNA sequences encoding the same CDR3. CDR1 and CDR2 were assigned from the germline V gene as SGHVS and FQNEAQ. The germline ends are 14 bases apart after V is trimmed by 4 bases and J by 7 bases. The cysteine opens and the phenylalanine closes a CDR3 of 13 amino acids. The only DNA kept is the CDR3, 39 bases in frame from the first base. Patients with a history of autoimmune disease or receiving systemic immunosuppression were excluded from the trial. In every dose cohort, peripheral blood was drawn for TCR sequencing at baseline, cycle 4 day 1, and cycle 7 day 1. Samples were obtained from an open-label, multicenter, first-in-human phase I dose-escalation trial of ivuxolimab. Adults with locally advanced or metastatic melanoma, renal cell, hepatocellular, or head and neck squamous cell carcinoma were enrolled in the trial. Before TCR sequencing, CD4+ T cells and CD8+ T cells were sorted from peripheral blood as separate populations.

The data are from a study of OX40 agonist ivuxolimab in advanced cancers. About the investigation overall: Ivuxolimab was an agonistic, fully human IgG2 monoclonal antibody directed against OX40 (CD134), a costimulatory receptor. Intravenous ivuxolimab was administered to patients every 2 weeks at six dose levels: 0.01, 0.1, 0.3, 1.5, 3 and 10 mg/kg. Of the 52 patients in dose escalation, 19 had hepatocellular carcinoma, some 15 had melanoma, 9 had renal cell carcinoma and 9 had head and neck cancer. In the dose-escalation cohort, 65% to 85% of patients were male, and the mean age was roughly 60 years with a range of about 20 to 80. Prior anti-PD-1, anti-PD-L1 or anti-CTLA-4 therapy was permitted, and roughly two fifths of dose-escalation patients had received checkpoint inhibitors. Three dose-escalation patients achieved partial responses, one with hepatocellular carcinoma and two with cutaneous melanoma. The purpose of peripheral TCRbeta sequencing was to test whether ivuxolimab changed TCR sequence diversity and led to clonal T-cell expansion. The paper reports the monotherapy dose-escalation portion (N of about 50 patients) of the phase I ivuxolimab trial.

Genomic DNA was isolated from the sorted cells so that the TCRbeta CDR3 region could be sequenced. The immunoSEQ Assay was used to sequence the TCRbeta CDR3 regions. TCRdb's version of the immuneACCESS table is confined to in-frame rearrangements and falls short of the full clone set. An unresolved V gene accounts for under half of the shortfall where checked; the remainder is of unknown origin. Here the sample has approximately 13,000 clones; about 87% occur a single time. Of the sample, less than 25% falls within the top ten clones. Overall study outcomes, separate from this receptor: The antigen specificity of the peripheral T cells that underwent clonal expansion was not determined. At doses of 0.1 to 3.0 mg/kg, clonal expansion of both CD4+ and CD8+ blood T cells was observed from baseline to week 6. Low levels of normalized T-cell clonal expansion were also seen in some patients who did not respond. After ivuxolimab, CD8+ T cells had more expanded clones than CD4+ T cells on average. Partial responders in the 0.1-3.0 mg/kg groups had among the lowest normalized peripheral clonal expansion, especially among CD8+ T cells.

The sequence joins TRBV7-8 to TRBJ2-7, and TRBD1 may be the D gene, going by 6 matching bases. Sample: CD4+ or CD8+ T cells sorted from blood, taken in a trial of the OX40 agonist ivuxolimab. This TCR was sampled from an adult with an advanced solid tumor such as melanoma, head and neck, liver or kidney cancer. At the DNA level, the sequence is TGTGCCAGCAGCTCAACAGGGTCGGATGAGCAGTACTTC. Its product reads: CASSSTGSDEQYF.